This T cell receptor (beta chain) was captured by sequencing in a study of blood T cell repertoires in COVID-19. About the research overall: Material from acute and convalescent COVID-19 was sourced from the United States, Italy and Spain. PBMCs, B-cell-depleted T cells, or T cells provided the cDNA or gDNA that made up the material.

This clone has a single count. Methods used by the authors: Reference gene primer amplification yielded estimated nucleated cell counts. Profiled with immunoSEQ multiplex PCR; TCRdb holds only in-frame clones, not every one. V, J and clone size reflect that table, while D and trimming were determined from the DNA. The sample lists some 280,000 clones; about nine tenths were seen once. The clonotype was recovered from a woman under 40 with active or convalescent COVID-19. The sample taken for sequencing was peripheral blood.

The CDR3 spells CASSLLLASEQFF. CDR3 DNA: TGTGCCAGCAGCTTATTACTAGCGAGTGAGCAGTTCTTC. The V gene is TRBV7-9, the J gene TRBJ2-1; 7 bases fit TRBD2. The CDR3 sequence is 13 residues long. The trim removed 2 bases at V and 9 bases at J, leaving 4 bases unmatched. CDR1 and CDR2 from the germline V gene are SEHNR and FQNEAQ (reference sequence). The whole variable domain, filled in from reference TRBV7-9 and TRBJ2-1, reads DTGVSQNPRHKITKRGQNVTFRCDPISEHNRLYWYRQTLGQGPEFLTYFQNEAQLEKSRLLSDRFSAERPKGSFSTLEIQRTEQGDSAMYLCASSLLLASEQFFGPGTRLTVL.